Listed below are T cell receptor beta chains from one sample, sequenced in a study of T cells after yellow fever vaccination. TCRdb re-derived calls from the 5' RACE reads in MiXCR, one entry per CDR3 protein. This repertoire shows tens of thousands of distinct CDR3 sequences, 3% to 4% found once; its top ten account for 0.75% to 1%. The sample in question was PBMCs, either bulk or a sorted T-cell subset (CD4+, CD8+, memory, or dextramer-sorted; not recorded which), obtained about 49 days after the first yellow fever vaccination. The receptors derive from a man aged 18-30 years who received the YFV17D yellow fever vaccine. CDR3s include the opening cysteine and the closing phenylalanine or tryptophan. The D gene is left open where the match is weak. Each size is once, few or many counts, or a class when the clone is expanded.

CDR3,DNA,J,size,D,V
CASPPGLTGELFF,TGTGCCAGCCCCCCCGGGCTCACCGGGGAGCTGTTTTTT,TRBJ2-2,medium-sized,-,TRBV12-3/TRBV12-4
CSARAASRQETQYF,TGCAGTGCTAGAGCCGCTAGCCGCCAAGAGACCCAGTACTTC,TRBJ2-5,many,-,TRBV20-1
CAIPGPGSEKLFF,TGTGCCATACCGGGACCCGGGAGTGAAAAACTGTTTTTT,TRBJ1-4,many,-,TRBV21-1
CASHPPGGETQYF,TGTGCCAGCCACCCCCCCGGCGGAGAGACCCAGTACTTC,TRBJ2-5,many,-,TRBV5-6
CASRGALAGYNSPLHF,TGTGCCAGTAGGGGCGCCTTGGCTGGCTATAATTCACCCCTCCACTTT,TRBJ1-6,many,-,TRBV19
CASSLSPGMETQYF,TGCGCCAGCAGCTTGAGTCCGGGGATGGAGACCCAGTACTTC,TRBJ2-5,medium-sized,-,TRBV5-1
CASSAANTGELFF,TGTGCCAGCAGCGCAGCGAACACCGGGGAGCTGTTTTTT,TRBJ2-2,many,-,TRBV7-2
CASSRRGSSYNEQFF,TGTGCCAGCAGCCGGCGGGGGAGCTCCTACAATGAGCAGTTCTTC,TRBJ2-1,many,TRBD2,TRBV7-9
CASSLSTSTDTQYF,TGCGCCAGCAGCCTGAGTACTAGCACAGATACGCAGTATTTT,TRBJ2-3,many,-,TRBV5-1
CSARPIVGTLSYEQYF,TGCAGTGCTAGACCCATTGTAGGGACATTGTCCTACGAGCAGTACTTC,TRBJ2-7,medium-sized,-,TRBV20-1
CASSGSSGNTIYF,TGTGCCTCCTCCGGGAGCTCTGGAAACACCATATATTTT,TRBJ1-3,many,-,TRBV30
CASSEIGLQDEQYF,TGTGCCAGCAGCGAAATTGGGTTGCAGGACGAGCAGTACTTC,TRBJ2-7,many,-,TRBV21-1
CATRTVTNYGYTF,TGTGCCACCAGGACAGTCACTAACTATGGCTACACCTTC,TRBJ1-2,many,-,TRBV12-3/TRBV12-4
CASSYPGQGANGEQFF,TGTGCCAGCAGTTACCCGGGACAGGGGGCTAACGGTGAGCAGTTCTTC,TRBJ2-1,many,TRBD1,TRBV5-4
CASSLVARADTQYF,TGTGCCAGCAGCTTAGTTGCCCGCGCAGATACGCAGTATTTT,TRBJ2-3,many,-,TRBV7-2
CASSLAIAWQNTEAFF,TGTGCCAGCAGCTTGGCGATTGCGTGGCAGAACACTGAAGCTTTCTTT,TRBJ1-1,few,-,TRBV5-5
CASSQSTSGGVDTQYF,TGCGCCAGCAGCCAATCGACTAGCGGGGGGGTAGATACGCAGTATTTT,TRBJ2-3,many,TRBD2,TRBV4-3